One and the same sample provided the 26 T cell receptor beta chains below, sequenced in a study of blood T cell repertoires in COVID-19. Here immunoSEQ multiplex PCR was the method, and the copy in TCRdb shows in-frame clones only, minus some. The data hold fewer than 45,000 clones, with roughly 74% observed a single time. The source material was peripheral blood. Every receptor here comes from an older man with COVID-19, enrolled during active disease.

V is TRBV3-1 (or the pseudogene TRBV3-2) and J is TRBJ2-7; 7 bases line up with TRBD1. The CDR3 is 16 amino acids. After removal of 4 bases from V and 1 base from J, the junction contained 10 bases not matched to a gene. CDR1 is LGHDT and CDR2 is YNNKEL in the germline V gene (reference sequence). CDR3 region: CASSPISKTGSYEQYF. CDR3 DNA: TGTGCCAGCAGCCCGATATCGAAGACAGGGTCCTACGAGCAGTACTTC.

The chain has TRBV18 and TRBJ2-5, with 9 bases lining up with TRBD2. CDR3 length equals 15 residues. V dropped 6 bases and J dropped 3; count of bases not matched to a gene: 8. Germline CDR1 KGHSH, CDR2 LQKENI. The CDR3 DNA is TGTGCCAGCTCTCCTCCCGGCGGGGGGGAAGAGACCCAGTACTTC. Protein product: CASSPPGGGEETQYF.

The V and J genes are TRBV7-8 and TRBJ2-4; TRBD2 matches at 14 bases. Germline CDR1 reads SGHVS; CDR2 reads FQNEAQ. This CDR3 has 21 residues. The V gene end was trimmed by 5 bases and the J gene end by 2 bases; junction bases not matched to a gene: 17. The CDR3 DNA sequence: TGTGCCAGCAGCCCGCGACTAGCGGGAGGGCCCAACCTCAGAACCAAAAACATTCAGTACTTC. It yields the protein CASSPRLAGGPNLRTKNIQYF.

On this clone: Other DNA sequences of this sample code for an identical CDR3. The chain uses TRBV5-1 and TRBJ2-7, with unresolved D. Germline values: CDR1 SGHRS, CDR2 YFSETQ. The CDR3 totals 12 residues. V was cut by 2 bases and J by 0 bases, with 3 bases left in between. This chain's CDR3 is CASSFSSYEQYF. CDR3 sequence (DNA): TGCGCCAGCAGCTTCTCCTCCTACGAGCAGTACTTC.

As regards this clone: At one end, the junction sequence differs from germline, possibly due to a read error. The rearrangement links TRBV2 to TRBJ1-6; D is uncertain. The length of the CDR3 is 13 residues. Germline CDR1 reads SNHLY; CDR2 reads FYNNEI. CDR3 nucleotides: TGTGCCAGCAGTGAAGCCGGTGGGCCACCCCCCCACTTT. Amino acid sequence: CASSEAGGPPPHF.

This chain joins TRBV9 and TRBJ2-3, with D uncertain. Trimming removed 6 bases from V and 4 bases from J, with 15 bases in between. Per germline, CDR1 SGDLS and CDR2 YYNGEE. CDR3 length: 14 residues. CDR3 sequence (DNA): TGTGCCAGCACCCCCCTCGGGTCCCCAGATACGCAGTATTTT. Amino acid sequence: CASTPLGSPDTQYF.

This clone showed up just once. This chain links TRBV5-1 with TRBJ2-1; 9 nucleotides match TRBD2. This CDR3 has 20 amino acids. Germline assignment: CDR1 SGHRS and CDR2 YFSETQ. Losses at the gene ends were 0 bases for V and 0 bases for J; bases not matched to a gene: 13. CDR3 nucleotides: TGCGCCAGCAGCTTGGCGGGACACCGACTAGCGGTTAGCTCCTACAATGAGCAGTTCTTC. Protein: CASSLAGHRLAVSSYNEQFF.

The genes are TRBV14 and TRBJ1-4; no firm D call. V lost 4 bases to trimming and J lost 13 bases, with 13 bases between them. The germline V gene has CDR1 SGHDN and CDR2 FVKESK. The CDR3 has 12 amino acids. CDR3 bases: TGTGCCAGCAGCCCCGCTTCGGGGAGACTGTTTTTT. Translation gives CASSPASGRLFF. Filled out from reference TRBV14 and TRBJ1-4, the complete variable domain reads EAGVTQFPSHSVIEKGQTVTLRCDPISGHDNLYWYRRVMGKEIKFLLHFVKESKQDESGMPNNRFLAERTGGTYSTLKVQPAELEDSGVYFCASSPASGRLFFGSGTQLSVL.

The sample holds a few counts of this clone. The CDR3 DNA reads TGCGCCAGCAGCCGGGGACAGCCTGCTGGAAACACCATATATTTT. Amino acids: CASSRGQPAGNTIYF. The chain joins TRBV5-1 to TRBJ1-3, with 7 bases matching TRBD1. J lost 2 bases, V lost 4 bases, and 6 bases had no gene match. This CDR3 is built from 15 residues. Germline V gene data show CDR1 as SGHRS and CDR2 as YFSETQ. The entire variable domain, with the rest obtained from reference TRBV5-1 and TRBJ1-3, is as follows: KAGVTQTPRYLIKTRGQQVTLSCSPISGHRSVSWYQQTPGQGLQFLFEYFSETQRNKGNFPGRFSGRQFSNSRSEMNVSTLELGDSALYLCASSRGQPAGNTIYFGEGSWLTVV.

The rearrangement joins TRBV4-3 to TRBJ1-1, with D possibly matching TRBD1 (6 bases). Trimming pared 2 bases from V and 7 bases from J, leaving 11 bases between. CDR1 is LGHNA, CDR2 YSLEER, per germline. This CDR3 comprises 13 residues. Written as DNA, the CDR3 is TGCGCCAGCAGCCAAACTATCAGGGGTGAAGCTTTCTTT. Amino acids: CASSQTIRGEAFF.

This clone was seen only a few times. The chain links TRBV6-1 to TRBJ2-7; D possibly corresponds to TRBD1 (5 bases). Germline V gives CDR1 MNHNS, CDR2 SASEGT. Between the trimmed V and J ends, which lost 3 bases and 3 bases, there was a span of 9 bases. CDR3 length equals 13 residues. CDR3 DNA: TGTGCCAGCAGTGACAGGGAAAGCTACGAGCAGTACTTC. Protein sequence: CASSDRESYEQYF.

The DNA for the CDR3 is TGTGCTAGTGTCCGAGGCGGGGAGCTGTTTTTT. It translates to CASVRGGELFF. This chain joins TRBV12-5 and TRBJ2-2, with no clear D. Trimming shortened V by 7 bases and J by 7 bases, and 7 bases separated the two germline ends. This CDR3 comprises 11 residues. Germline-derived CDR1 and CDR2 are LGHNT and FRNRAP.

This clone showed up just a few times. J is TRBJ2-7 and V is TRBV9; 8 nucleotides agree with TRBD1. After removal of 4 bases from V and 3 bases from J, the junction contained 3 bases not matched to a gene. CDR3 length: 13 amino acids. Per the germline V gene, CDR1 is SGDLS and CDR2 is YYNGEE. Written as DNA, the CDR3 is TGTGCCAGCAGCACGGGGACAGGCTACGAGCAGTACTTC. Residues: CASSTGTGYEQYF.

The chain has TRBV29-1 and TRBJ2-3, with D perhaps TRBD2 (7 bases). V was pared by 6 bases and J by 4 bases, with 14 bases between. CDR3 length: 13 amino acids. CDR1 SQVTM and CDR2 ANQGSEA come from the germline V gene. CDR3 sequence (DNA): TGCAGCGTGGGGGCGGGAGAAGCAGATACGCAGTATTTT. It yields the protein CSVGAGEADTQYF.

V gene TRBV5-5 combines with J gene TRBJ2-1; 10 bases are shared with TRBD2. Looked up from germline, CDR1 is SGHKS and CDR2 is YYEKEE (reference sequence). CDR3 length: 15 amino acids. After removal of 0 bases from V and 7 bases from J, the junction contained 4 bases not matched to a gene. The CDR3: CASSLVASGRNEQFF. The CDR3, as DNA: TGTGCCAGCAGCTTGGTCGCTAGCGGGAGAAATGAGCAGTTCTTC.

The rearrangement joins TRBV4-1 to TRBJ2-3, with 10 bases aligning to TRBD1. Germline assignment: CDR1 MGHRA and CDR2 YSYEKL. V shed 1 base, J shed 2 bases, and the junction held 6 bases outside the gene matches. The CDR3 contains 17 residues. This CDR3 reads CASSQGTGGRITDTQYF. CDR3 DNA: TGCGCCAGCAGCCAAGGGACAGGGGGTAGAATCACAGATACGCAGTATTTT.

The chain uses TRBV9 and TRBJ2-2; 8 bases are shared with TRBD1. Germline values: CDR1 SGDLS, CDR2 YYNGEE. Trimming took 4 bases from V and 1 from J; bases not matched to a gene: 6. The CDR3 is 16 amino acids. CDR3 sequence: CASSTRQGRNTGELFF. The CDR3 bases are TGTGCCAGCAGCACTCGACAGGGGAGGAACACCGGGGAGCTGTTTTTT.

The V and J genes are TRBV29-1 and TRBJ1-5; maybe TRBD1 (5 bases). Trimming pared 2 bases from V and 7 bases from J, leaving 12 bases between. CDR3 length equals 13 residues. From germline, CDR1 is SQVTM and CDR2 ANQGSEA. The CDR3, as DNA: TGCAGCGTTGAATGGGGGGTCGGGCAGCCCCAGCATTTT. Translated: CSVEWGVGQPQHF.

This clone was detected once. V is TRBV19 and J is TRBJ2-2; D remains unclear. The CDR3 runs 14 residues. CDR1 and CDR2 from the germline V gene are LNHDA and SQIVND (reference sequence). Trimming shortened V by 7 bases and J by 4 bases, and 13 bases separated the two germline ends. DNA of the CDR3: TGTGCCAGTACCAAGATAACAAGCACCGGGGAGCTGTTTTTT. Its translation is CASTKITSTGELFF.

This chain joins TRBV5-4 and TRBJ1-6; maybe TRBD1 (6 bases). The length of the CDR3 is 13 residues. Trimming pared 6 bases from V and 7 bases from J, leaving 11 bases between. The germline gives CDR1 SGHNT, CDR2 YYREEE (reference sequence). DNA for the CDR3: TGTGCCAGCAAACAGGGAGAGAATTCACCCCTCCACTTT. This codes for CASKQGENSPLHF.

The chain is built from TRBV5-1 and TRBJ1-4; D uncertain. CDR3 length: 12 amino acids. Trimming shortened V by 0 bases and J by 7 bases, and 4 bases separated the two germline ends. Germline lookup yields CDR1 SGHRS and CDR2 YFSETQ. The CDR3 sequence: CASSLDGEKLFF. CDR3 bases: TGCGCCAGCAGCTTGGACGGTGAAAAACTGTTTTTT. Using reference TRBV5-1 and TRBJ1-4 for the parts outside the CDR3, the full variable domain is KAGVTQTPRYLIKTRGQQVTLSCSPISGHRSVSWYQQTPGQGLQFLFEYFSETQRNKGNFPGRFSGRQFSNSRSEMNVSTLELGDSALYLCASSLDGEKLFFGSGTQLSVL.

The rearrangement joins TRBV6-1 to TRBJ2-3; D gene unclear. This CDR3 is built from 14 residues. Between the trimmed V and J ends, which lost 2 bases and 2 bases, there was a span of 8 bases. Germline CDR1 reads MNHNS; CDR2 reads SASEGT. In DNA, the CDR3 is TGTGCCAGCAGTGAAACCGAGTTCACAGATACGCAGTATTTT. This gives the protein CASSETEFTDTQYF.

This clone occurred a few times. The rearrangement joins TRBV5-1 to TRBJ1-1, with D perhaps matching TRBD1 (5 bases). Deletions cut 4 bases from V and 0 bases from J, with 10 bases between. There are 14 residues in the CDR3. CDR1 is SGHRS, CDR2 YFSETQ, per germline. The CDR3: CASSPGLLNTEAFF. In DNA form, the CDR3 reads TGCGCCAGCAGCCCGGGACTGCTGAACACTGAAGCTTTCTTT.

The genes are TRBV5-4 and TRBJ1-6; 9 bases agree with TRBD1. In germline, CDR1 is SGHNT, CDR2 YYREEE (reference sequence). The CDR3 runs 14 residues. After removal of 6 bases from V and 7 bases from J, the junction contained 5 bases not matched to a gene. The CDR3 sequence: CASTGQGLNSPLHF. The CDR3 coding sequence is TGTGCCAGCACGGGACAGGGCTTAAATTCACCCCTCCACTTT.

The chain carries TRBV6-6 and TRBJ2-5, with a possible D match to TRBD2 (5 bases). Looked up from germline, CDR1 is MNHNY and CDR2 is SVGAGI (reference sequence). The CDR3 runs to 16 residues. Trimming took 10 bases from V and 2 from J, leaving 23 bases between them. CDR3: CATLPSRAYQQETQYF. As DNA, the CDR3 is TGTGCCACTCTTCCTTCGCGGGCCTACCAGCAAGAGACCCAGTACTTC.

The V gene is TRBV6-5, the J gene TRBJ1-5; D uncertain. Trimming cost V 6 bases and J 0 bases, with 12 bases left between them. This CDR3 contains 15 residues. Germline CDR1 is MNHEY and CDR2 is SVGAGI. CDR3: CASRVMQYSNQPQHF. For the CDR3, the DNA is TGTGCCAGCAGAGTTATGCAGTATAGCAATCAGCCCCAGCATTTT.